This T cell receptor (beta chain) was documented in a study of cytomegalovirus exposure and HLA in healthy donors. Points from the study as a whole: It was only CMV serostatus that was available as immune exposure information. Certain indistinguishable V segments, among them TRBV6-2 and TRBV6-3, were excluded.

The germline gives CDR1 SGDLS, CDR2 YYNGEE. Between the trimmed V and J ends, which lost 4 bases and 6 bases, there was a span of 16 bases. This CDR3 has 15 amino acids. PCR was performed using 60 Vbeta and 13 Jbeta primers. Some clones are missing from TCRdb's copy, which holds only in-frame ones; the method was immunoSEQ multiplex PCR. The sample has 150,000 to 250,000 clones; 85% are singletons. About this clone itself: Its specificity is not known.

The origin of this receptor is a woman aged 50 to 65 in good health and CMV-seronegative. The chain carries TRBV9 and TRBJ2-2; tentatively, D is TRBD2 (5 bases). Source material: PBMCs. The CDR3: CASSPPIGVPGELFF. DNA for the CDR3: TGTGCCAGCAGCCCACCGATCGGGGTCCCCGGGGAGCTGTTTTTT. The complete variable domain, with remaining parts taken from reference TRBV9 and TRBJ2-2, reads DSGVTQTPKHLITATGQRVTLRCSPRSGDLSVYWYQQSLDQGLQFLIQYYNGEERAKGNILERFSAQQFPDLHSELNLSSLELGDSALYFCASSPPIGVPGELFFGEGSRLTVL.